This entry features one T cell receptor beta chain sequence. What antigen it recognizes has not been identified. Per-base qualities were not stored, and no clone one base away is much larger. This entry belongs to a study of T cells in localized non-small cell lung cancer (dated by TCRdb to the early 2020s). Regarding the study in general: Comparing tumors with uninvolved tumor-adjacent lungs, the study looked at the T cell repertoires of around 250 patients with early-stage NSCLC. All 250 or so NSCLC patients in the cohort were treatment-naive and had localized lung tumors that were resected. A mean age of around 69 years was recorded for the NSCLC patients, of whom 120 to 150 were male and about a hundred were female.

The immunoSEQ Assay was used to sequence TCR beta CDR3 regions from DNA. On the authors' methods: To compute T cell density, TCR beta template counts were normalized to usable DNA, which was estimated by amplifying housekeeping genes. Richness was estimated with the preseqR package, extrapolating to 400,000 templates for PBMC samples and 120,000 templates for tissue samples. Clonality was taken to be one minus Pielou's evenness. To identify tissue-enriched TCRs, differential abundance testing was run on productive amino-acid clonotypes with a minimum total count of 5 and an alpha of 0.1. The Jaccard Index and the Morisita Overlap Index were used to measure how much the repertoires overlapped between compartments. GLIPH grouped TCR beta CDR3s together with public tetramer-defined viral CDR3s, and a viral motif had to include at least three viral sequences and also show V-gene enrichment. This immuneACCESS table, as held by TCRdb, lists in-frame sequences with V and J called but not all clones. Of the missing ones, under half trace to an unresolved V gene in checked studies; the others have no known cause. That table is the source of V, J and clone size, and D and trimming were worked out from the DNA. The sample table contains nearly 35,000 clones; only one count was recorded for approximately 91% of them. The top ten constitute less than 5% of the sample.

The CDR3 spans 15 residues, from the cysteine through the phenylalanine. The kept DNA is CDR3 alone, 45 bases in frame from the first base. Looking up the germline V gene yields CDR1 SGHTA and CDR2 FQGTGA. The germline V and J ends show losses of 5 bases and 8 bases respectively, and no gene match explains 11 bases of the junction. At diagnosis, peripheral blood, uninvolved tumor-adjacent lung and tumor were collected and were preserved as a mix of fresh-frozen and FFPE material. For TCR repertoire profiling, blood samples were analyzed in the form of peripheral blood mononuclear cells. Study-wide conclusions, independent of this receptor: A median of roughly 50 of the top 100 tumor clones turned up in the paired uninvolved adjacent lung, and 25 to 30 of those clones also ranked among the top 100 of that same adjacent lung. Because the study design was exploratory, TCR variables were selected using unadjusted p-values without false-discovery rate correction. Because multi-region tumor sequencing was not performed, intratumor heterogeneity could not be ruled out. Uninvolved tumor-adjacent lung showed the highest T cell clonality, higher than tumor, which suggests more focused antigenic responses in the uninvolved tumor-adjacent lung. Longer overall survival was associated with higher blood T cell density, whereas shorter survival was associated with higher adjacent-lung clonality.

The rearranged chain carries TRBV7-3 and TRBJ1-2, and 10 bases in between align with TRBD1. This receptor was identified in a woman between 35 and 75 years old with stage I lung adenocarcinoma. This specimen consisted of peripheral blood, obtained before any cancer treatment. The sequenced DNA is TGTGCCAGCAGCCGGGACAGGGGAAGAGGAGGAGGCTACACCTTC. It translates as CASSRDRGRGGGYTF.